Sequencing of this T cell receptor (beta chain) was carried out in a study of cytomegalovirus exposure and HLA in healthy donors. Whole-study findings and limits: An Asian-associated ancestry cluster reportedly showed fewer N-insertions than the approximately 690-donor mean in a later analysis.

Comment on this clone: Its antigen is as yet unknown.

The PCR contained 60 Vbeta and 13 Jbeta primers. The method was immunoSEQ multiplex PCR; TCRdb's version includes in-frame clones alone and lacks a portion of them. The table records about 120,000 clones, under 80% of them present only once. Sequencing input: PBMCs. The TCR comes from a man aged 55 to 70 in good health and CMV-seropositive.

CDR3 residues: CASSVGQEPSYEQYF. The CDR3 DNA follows: TGTGCCAGCAGCGTGGGACAGGAACCCTCCTACGAGCAGTACTTC. V is TRBV9 and J is TRBJ2-7; 8 nucleotides agree with TRBD1. From germline, CDR1 is SGDLS and CDR2 YYNGEE. The CDR3 contains 15 residues. The V gene end was trimmed by 2 bases and the J gene end by 0 bases; junction bases not matched to a gene: 4.